Detailed here is one TCR beta chain. As yet, its antigen is unknown. The entry originates in a study of a mutant IDH1 vaccine in newly diagnosed glioma. On the study more broadly: Patients arrived already treated with radiotherapy, temozolomide, or both, most having had both. General observations from the study: It was 85% to 95% of patients that developed vaccine-induced immune responses.

Described time point: baseline, week 1 (first vaccination visit). Indicated treatment: pre-vaccination baseline after standard-of-care therapy. Clones were sequenced by immunoSEQ multiplex PCR, and TCRdb holds only the in-frame ones, with some missing. The sample includes fewer than 85,000 clones, approximately 83% of them seen just once. Germline V lookup: CDR1 SGHRS, CDR2 YFSETQ. The junction had 2 bases not matched to a gene; V was cut back by 3 bases and J by 0 bases. The CDR3 contains 16 residues. The sample was PBMCs, taken from a glioma patient treated with radiotherapy, temozolomide or both. V is TRBV5-1 and J is TRBJ1-6; 8 bases align to TRBD1. The TCR sequence derives from a man in his thirties or forties with glioma. For the CDR3, the DNA is TGCGCCAGCAGCTCCAGGGGGCGCTCCTATAATTCACCCCTCCACTTT. It codes for CASSSRGRSYNSPLHF.